A single sample gave rise to the 14 T cell receptor beta chains below, sequenced in a study of human T cells and chemical hapten exposure. Time point given: patch test 2, 6 weeks after DPC sensitization. Treatment defined: therapeutic diphenylcyclopropenone sensitization with weekly scalp DPC. TCRdb analysed the RACE reads with MiXCR anew, one entry per CDR3 protein. Of about 40,000 distinct CDR3 sequences listed, 3% to 3.5% are singletons. The specimen comprised whole blood, sampled in connection with sensitization to the hapten diphenylcyclopropenone (DPC). These receptors all come from a man aged 40-49 years with alopecia areata. Some clones in this sample may be carry-over from other donors' samples.

This clonotype was recorded many times. This chain joins TRBV2 and TRBJ2-3; no definite D call. Germline V CDR1 and CDR2: SNHLY, FYNNEI. With 8 bases removed from V and 5 bases from J, the gap between germline ends came to 17 bases. CDR3 size: 14 residues. As DNA, the CDR3 is TGTGCCAGCCATAGCACAGAGGTCCGAGATACGCAGTATTTT. Translating gives CASHSTEVRDTQYF.

This clonotype came up many times. The V gene is TRBV5-1, the J gene TRBJ2-7; 9 bases match TRBD1. Per germline, CDR1 SGHRS and CDR2 YFSETQ. The CDR3 length is 14 residues. The ends lost 3 bases at V and 7 bases at J; junction bases unmatched: 8. The CDR3 sequence is CASSSGQGLGEQYF. The CDR3 nucleotides read TGCGCCAGCAGCTCCGGACAGGGGCTAGGGGAGCAGTACTTC.

This clonotype was observed at least ten times. V and J are TRBV6-2 or TRBV6-3 and TRBJ2-6; 8 bases fit TRBD1. Germline lookup yields CDR1 MNHEY and CDR2 SVGEGT. Unmatched junction bases numbered 12, after V lost 2 bases and J lost 0 bases. The CDR3 is made up of 20 amino acids. The chain's CDR3 is CASSYPPIGQGVSGANVLTF. The CDR3 coding sequence is TGTGCCAGCAGTTACCCCCCCATAGGACAGGGAGTCTCTGGGGCCAACGTCCTGACTTTC.

This clonotype was seen ten or more times. The chain uses TRBV7-9 and TRBJ2-7; 10 nucleotides align to TRBD1. CDR3 length: 14 residues. V lost 5 bases and J lost 4; bases outside the gene matches: 5. Germline V gene data show CDR1 as SEHNR and CDR2 as FQNEAQ (reference sequence). CDR3 in amino acids: CASSPRDRGYEQYF. The DNA for the CDR3 is TGTGCCAGCAGCCCAAGGGACAGGGGTTACGAGCAGTACTTC.

This clonotype was observed at least ten times. The chain carries TRBV6-2 or TRBV6-3 and TRBJ1-1, with D unclear. This CDR3 is 13 amino acids long. Germline CDR1 MNHEY, CDR2 SVGEGT. Trimming removed 5 bases at V and 3 bases at J, with 10 bases between. For the CDR3, the DNA is TGTGCCAGCAGTACTCTACTTTACACTGAAGCTTTCTTT. The encoded protein is CASSTLLYTEAFF.

This clonotype was counted only a few times. The genes are TRBV10-3 and TRBJ2-7, with unresolved D. CDR1 and CDR2 from the germline V gene are ENHRY and SYGVKD. This CDR3 contains 14 residues. Trimming cost V 0 bases and J 2 bases, with 8 bases left between them. CDR3 in amino acids: CAISESEGTYEQYF. CDR3 nucleotide sequence: TGTGCCATCAGTGAGTCAGAAGGGACCTACGAGCAGTACTTC.

There are many counts of this clonotype. This sequence joins TRBV27 and TRBJ1-1; TRBD1 is a possible D gene (5 bases). The CDR3 extends over 14 amino acids. CDR1 is MNHEY and CDR2 is SMNVEV in the germline V gene (reference sequence). V lost 5 bases, J lost 3 bases, and 13 bases lay in between. The DNA of the CDR3 is TGTGCCAGCAGTCCAAGACAGTTACACACTGAAGCTTTCTTT. Encoded protein: CASSPRQLHTEAFF.

At least ten counts were recorded for this clonotype. The chain employs TRBV4-3 and TRBJ2-2; 13 bases fit TRBD2. The CDR3 is 19 amino acids. The germline gives CDR1 LGHNA, CDR2 YSLEER. V was clipped by 4 bases and J by 4 bases; unmatched bases: 12. The CDR3 coding sequence is TGCGCCAGCAGCCTAGAGCCCCCGGGACTAGCGGGGTCCACCGGGGAGCTGTTTTTT. This encodes CASSLEPPGLAGSTGELFF.

This clonotype was recorded many times. CDR3 sequence (DNA): TGTGCCAGCAGCCAGGCTACTAGCGGGGGGATCTACGAGCAGTACTTC. Its translation is CASSQATSGGIYEQYF. This chain uses TRBV4-2 with TRBJ2-7; TRBD2 aligns across 12 bases. From germline, CDR1 is LGHNA and CDR2 YNFKEQ. This CDR3 comprises 16 residues. Trimming cost V 3 bases and J 3 bases; bases outside gene matches: 6.

Many counts were recorded for this clonotype. CDR3 in DNA: TGTGCCACCAGCAGAGATTTGGCAGGGAACTATAATTCACCCCTCCACTTT. It codes for CATSRDLAGNYNSPLHF. V usage is TRBV15 and J usage is TRBJ1-6; TRBD1 is a possible D gene (5 bases). The V gene's germline CDR1 is LNHNV and CDR2 YYDKDF (reference sequence). The CDR3 runs 17 residues. V dropped 0 bases and J dropped 3 bases, with 12 bases sitting between them. The full variable domain, completed using reference TRBV15 and TRBJ1-6, is DAMVIQNPRYQVTQFGKPVTLSCSQTLNHNVMYWYQQKSSQAPKLLFHYYDKDFNNEADTPDNFQSRRPNTSFCFLDIRSPGLGDTAMYLCATSRDLAGNYNSPLHFGNGTRLTVT.

This chain connects TRBV7-2 to TRBJ2-7, with 9 bases identical to TRBD2. CDR3 size: 18 residues. V was clipped by 3 bases and J by 7 bases; unmatched bases: 19. Per germline, CDR1 SGHTA and CDR2 FQGNSA. CDR3 loop: CASSLGLLGREGREEQYF. CDR3 DNA sequence: TGTGCCAGCAGCTTGGGACTCCTAGGGCGGGAGGGCCGGGAAGAGCAGTACTTC.

This clonotype was seen a few times. The chain joins TRBV29-1 to TRBJ2-7, with TRBD1 identical over 7 bases. J lost 2 bases, V lost 1 base, and 5 bases had no gene match. CDR1 SQVTM and CDR2 ANQGSEA come from the germline V gene. The CDR3 loop spans 14 amino acids. CDR3 DNA sequence: TGCAGCGTTGAAGCCCCTGACAGGGCCTACGAGCAGTACTTC. Translating gives CSVEAPDRAYEQYF.

The chain couples TRBV24-1 to TRBJ2-2, with D hard to call. Deletions cut 4 bases from V and 7 bases from J, with 12 bases between. The germline V gene has CDR1 KGHDR and CDR2 SFDVKD. CDR3 length equals 14 residues. The DNA for the CDR3 is TGTGCCACCAGTGACCGACGGCTCGGCGGGGAGCTGTTTTTT. Translated, it gives CATSDRRLGGELFF.

A few counts support this clonotype. The chain uses TRBV19 and TRBJ2-1; a possible D gene is TRBD2 (5 bases). Trimming stripped 5 bases from V and 5 bases from J, with 10 bases between. The CDR3 contains 13 residues. In germline, CDR1 is LNHDA, CDR2 SQIVND (reference sequence). The CDR3 region is CASSPTRNNEQFF. DNA for the CDR3: TGTGCCAGTAGTCCAACTAGAAACAATGAGCAGTTCTTC.